What follows are 30 T cell receptor beta chains derived from one specimen sequenced in a study of early stage breast cancer tumors (dated by TCRdb to 2016 to 2017). The library came from the immunoSEQ multiplex PCR assay. TCRdb stores this immuneACCESS table with in-frame sequences only. Part of the clones is absent; in the studies checked, under half of the shortfall reflects unresolved V genes, and no reason is known for the rest. The sample includes more than 65,000 clones, with about 85% observed a single time. Of the sample, 4.7% is held by the ten largest clones. The sample comprised blood. The source of these receptors is a person aged 35-55 years with breast cancer.

About this clone: Additional DNA sequences in this sample encode the identical CDR3. The chain joins TRBV18 to TRBJ1-1; D is ambiguous. The V and J ends lost 3 bases and 0 bases respectively, with 8 bases between them. Germline assignment: CDR1 KGHSH and CDR2 LQKENI. CDR3 size: 14 residues. The CDR3 loop is CASSPTGLNTEAFF. The CDR3 DNA sequence: TGTGCCAGCTCACCTACCGGGTTGAACACTGAAGCTTTCTTT. The full variable domain, its missing parts supplied by reference TRBV18 and TRBJ1-1, is NAGVMQNPRHLVRRRGQEARLRCSPMKGHSHVYWYRQLPEEGLKFMVYLQKENIIDESGMPKERFSAEFPKEGPSILRIQQVVRGDSAAYFCASSPTGLNTEAFFGQGTRLTVV.

This clone has only a few counts. V and J are TRBV9 and TRBJ2-7; D unresolved. Germline V gene data show CDR1 as SGDLS and CDR2 as YYNGEE. CDR3 length: 13 residues. The V end lost 0 bases, the J end lost 4 bases, and 8 bases lay between the germline ends. In DNA form, the CDR3 reads TGTGCCAGCAGCGTAGATGGAATGTACGAGCAGTACTTC. Translating it yields CASSVDGMYEQYF.

This chain connects TRBV27 to TRBJ2-6; D may match TRBD1 or TRBD2 (5 bases each). Trimming shortened V by 5 bases and J by 11 bases, and 10 bases separated the two germline ends. The CDR3 consists of 12 residues. Germline values: CDR1 MNHEY, CDR2 SMNVEV (reference sequence). The chain's CDR3 is CASSPGTDVLTF. CDR3 DNA sequence: TGTGCCAGCAGTCCAGGGACGGACGTCCTGACTTTC.

The chain combines TRBV5-5 with TRBJ1-1, with unresolved D. This CDR3 is built from 15 residues. Germline V gene lookup returns CDR1 SGHKS and CDR2 YYEKEE (reference sequence). V lost 0 bases and J lost 3, with 12 bases in between. The CDR3 region is CASSLVALSDTEAFF. The CDR3 DNA follows: TGTGCCAGCAGCTTGGTTGCGCTATCGGACACTGAAGCTTTCTTT.

The chain is built from TRBV6-5 and TRBJ2-7, with D perhaps TRBD1 (5 bases). From germline, CDR1 is MNHEY and CDR2 SVGAGI. The V end was cut by 1 base, the J end by 6 bases, with 10 bases between. The CDR3 extends over 13 amino acids. CDR3 coding DNA: TGTGCCAGCAGTTACTTGTCAGGGCCCGAGCAGTACTTC. Its protein is CASSYLSGPEQYF.

The chain recombines TRBV29-1 with TRBJ2-3, with a tentative D call TRBD2 (6 bases). This CDR3 comprises 14 residues. V was cut by 4 bases and J by 0 bases, with 11 bases left in between. Germline V CDR1 and CDR2: SQVTM, ANQGSEA. The CDR3 reads CSVAKGGSTDTQYF. In DNA, the CDR3 is TGCAGCGTTGCAAAGGGAGGTAGCACAGATACGCAGTATTTT.

This clone was picked up one time. The chain has TRBV29-1 and TRBJ1-1; D perhaps matches TRBD1 (5 bases). Germline V gene sequence: CDR1 SQVTM, CDR2 ANQGSEA. Trimming removed 7 bases at V and 8 bases at J, with 29 bases between. This CDR3 is built from 16 residues. The DNA for the CDR3 is TGCAGCGCTACATGGGGGAACGGGAGGATAACTGGCGAAGCTTTCTTT. Residues: CSATWGNGRITGEAFF.

Sample share makes this clone medium-sized (0.01 to 0.1%). This chain links TRBV18 with TRBJ2-2; possibly TRBD1 for D (6 bases). Germline CDR1 and CDR2: KGHSH and LQKENI. The CDR3 length is 16 residues. Between the trimmed V and J ends, which lost 0 bases and 2 bases, there was a span of 10 bases. The DNA of the CDR3 is TGTGCCAGCTCACCACCCCCGGGACATAACACCGGGGAGCTGTTTTTT. Protein: CASSPPPGHNTGELFF. The whole variable domain, remainder taken from reference TRBV18 and TRBJ2-2, is NAGVMQNPRHLVRRRGQEARLRCSPMKGHSHVYWYRQLPEEGLKFMVYLQKENIIDESGMPKERFSAEFPKEGPSILRIQQVVRGDSAAYFCASSPPPGHNTGELFFGEGSRLTVL.

V usage is TRBV7-9 and J usage is TRBJ1-3, with a weak D call TRBD1 (6 bases). Trimming shortened V by 2 bases and J by 1 base, and 9 bases separated the two germline ends. The CDR3 is made up of 15 amino acids. In germline, CDR1 is SEHNR, CDR2 FQNEAQ (reference sequence). CDR3 amino acids: CASSLRRGSGNTIYF. CDR3 DNA sequence: TGTGCCAGCAGCTTACGAAGGGGGTCTGGAAACACCATATATTTT.

The chain joins TRBV9 to TRBJ2-1; D is tentatively TRBD1 or TRBD2 (5 bases each). Germline V lookup: CDR1 SGDLS, CDR2 YYNGEE. Deletions cut 0 bases from V and 0 bases from J, with 13 bases between. CDR3 size: 17 residues. The CDR3, as DNA: TGTGCCAGCAGCGTAGTGGGGGTCGGGACCTCCTACAATGAGCAGTTCTTC. Translating it yields CASSVVGVGTSYNEQFF.

The V and J genes are TRBV12-5 and TRBJ2-3; a possible D gene is TRBD2 (6 bases). CDR3 length: 17 amino acids. Germline V gene lookup returns CDR1 LGHNT and CDR2 FRNRAP. The V end lost 3 bases, the J end lost 5 bases, and 21 bases lay between the germline ends. This CDR3 is CASGFHSSASGGDTQYF. The CDR3 region has the DNA TGTGCTAGTGGTTTCCACTCTAGCGCCAGTGGGGGAGATACGCAGTATTTT. The complete variable domain, with remaining parts taken from reference TRBV12-5 and TRBJ2-3, reads DARVTQTPRHKVTEMGQEVTMRCQPILGHNTVFWYRQTMMQGLELLAYFRNRAPLDDSGMPKDRFSAEMPDATLATLKIQPSEPRDSAVYFCASGFHSSASGGDTQYFGPGTRLTVL.

This clone was found a few times. The J gene is TRBJ1-1, the V gene TRBV12-5, with 7 bases aligning to TRBD1. Germline V gene data show CDR1 as LGHNT and CDR2 as FRNRAP. The CDR3 is made up of 14 amino acids. J lost 1 base, V lost 6 bases, and 5 bases had no gene match. The CDR3 reads CASGDGTENTEAFF. CDR3 nucleotide sequence: TGTGCTAGTGGCGATGGGACAGAGAACACTGAAGCTTTCTTT.

V gene TRBV7-9 combines with J gene TRBJ2-2, with TRBD2 as a possible D gene (5 bases). V lost 7 bases and J 4 bases, leaving 13 bases between the germline ends. Germline lookup yields CDR1 SEHNR and CDR2 FQNEAQ (reference sequence). This CDR3 spans 14 amino acids. Here the CDR3 DNA reads TGTGCCAGCAAAAGTATGGCGGGCACCGGGGAGCTGTTTTTT. Amino acid sequence: CASKSMAGTGELFF.

The chain employs TRBV7-3 and TRBJ2-3; tentatively, D is TRBD2 (5 bases). The CDR3 spans 14 residues. Per the germline V gene, CDR1 is SGHTA and CDR2 is FQGTGA. The ends were cut back, 4 bases at V and 1 base at J, with 9 bases in the middle. CDR3 sequence: CASSYSGRTDTQYF. CDR3 bases: TGTGCCAGCAGCTACAGCGGACGCACAGATACGCAGTATTTT.

CDR3: CASHGAGLYTGELFF. The CDR3 nucleotides read TGTGCCAGCCACGGGGCAGGGCTGTACACCGGGGAGCTGTTTTTT. The J gene is TRBJ2-2, the V gene TRBV28; D could derive from TRBD1 or TRBD2 (5 bases each). CDR3 length: 15 amino acids. V shed 8 bases and J shed 3 bases, with 16 bases lying between them. Germline V gene lookup returns CDR1 MDHEN and CDR2 SYDVKM.

This clone was detected once. This chain uses TRBV5-1 with TRBJ1-1; D gene ambiguous. The V gene's germline CDR1 is SGHRS and CDR2 YFSETQ. V was trimmed by 0 bases and J by 4 bases, leaving 10 bases between them. The length of the CDR3 is 14 residues. Written as DNA, the CDR3 is TGCGCCAGCAGCTTGGAACAGTTGAGCACTGAAGCTTTCTTT. It specifies CASSLEQLSTEAFF. The variable domain in full, with the rest retrieved from reference TRBV5-1 and TRBJ1-1, is KAGVTQTPRYLIKTRGQQVTLSCSPISGHRSVSWYQQTPGQGLQFLFEYFSETQRNKGNFPGRFSGRQFSNSRSEMNVSTLELGDSALYLCASSLEQLSTEAFFGQGTRLTVV.

J is TRBJ2-7 and V is TRBV28, with a weak D call TRBD1 (6 bases). The CDR3 has 14 residues. Trimming removed 1 base from V and 2 bases from J, with 9 bases in between. Germline values: CDR1 MDHEN, CDR2 SYDVKM. CDR3 bases: TGTGCCAGCAGTTTATATGCAGGGGCCTACGAGCAGTACTTC. It translates to CASSLYAGAYEQYF.

This clone turned up a few times. The chain links TRBV7-9 to TRBJ1-1; D is perhaps TRBD1 (5 bases). The CDR3 totals 11 residues. V dropped 5 bases and J dropped 8 bases, with 9 bases sitting between them. Germline V gives CDR1 SEHNR, CDR2 FQNEAQ (reference sequence). The CDR3: CASSRDLEAFF. CDR3 coding DNA: TGTGCCAGCAGCCGGGACCTCGAAGCTTTCTTT.

The V gene is TRBV4-1, the J gene TRBJ2-7, with TRBD1 matching over 8 bases. J gave up 5 bases and V 1 base, and 4 bases lay outside the gene matches. The CDR3 is made up of 14 amino acids. Germline CDR1 reads MGHRA; CDR2 reads YSYEKL. The CDR3 DNA reads as TGCGCCAGCAGCCAAGTGGGACAGGCAAACGAGCAGTACTTC. Translation: CASSQVGQANEQYF.

V usage is TRBV4-1 and J usage is TRBJ2-7, with 7 positions matching TRBD2. V was pared by 1 base and J by 5 bases, with 5 bases of the junction left unmatched. The CDR3 runs 14 residues. Germline V gene data show CDR1 as MGHRA and CDR2 as YSYEKL. CDR3: CASSQAAGLDEQYF. CDR3 bases: TGCGCCAGCAGCCAAGCAGCGGGACTCGACGAGCAGTACTTC.

V is TRBV7-2 and J is TRBJ1-2; TRBD1 is a possible D gene (5 bases). Trimming stripped 1 base from V and 4 bases from J, with 10 bases between. Per the germline V gene, CDR1 is SGHTA and CDR2 is FQGNSA. This CDR3 comprises 14 residues. CDR3 loop: CASSLERGLYGYTF. For the CDR3, the DNA is TGTGCCAGCAGCTTAGAAAGGGGACTCTATGGCTACACCTTC.

The V gene is TRBV25-1, the J gene TRBJ2-2, with D maybe TRBD1 (5 bases). This CDR3 spans 16 amino acids. Germline V gene lookup returns CDR1 MGHDK and CDR2 SYGVNS. V lost 9 bases and J 3 bases, leaving 20 bases between the germline ends. CDR3 residues: CARAQGKENYTGELFF. In DNA form, the CDR3 reads TGTGCCAGAGCCCAGGGTAAGGAAAATTACACCGGGGAGCTGTTTTTT.

The rearrangement joins TRBV6-1 to TRBJ2-7; D unresolved. Germline loops: CDR1 MNHNS, CDR2 SASEGT. V shed 8 bases and J shed 4 bases, with 15 bases lying between them. This CDR3 contains 13 residues. CDR3 sequence reads: CASCPPARYEQYF. DNA for the CDR3: TGTGCCAGCTGTCCACCCGCCCGATACGAGCAGTACTTC.

The V and J genes are TRBV5-1 and TRBJ2-1; 8 bases are a match to TRBD2. Losses at the gene ends were 5 bases for V and 3 bases for J; bases not matched to a gene: 7. Germline-derived CDR1 and CDR2 are SGHRS and YFSETQ. This CDR3 contains 15 residues. The CDR3 protein is CASSFQAGDYNEQFF. The DNA for the CDR3 is TGCGCCAGCAGTTTCCAAGCGGGAGACTACAATGAGCAGTTCTTC.

A few counts support this clone. V gene TRBV6-1 combines with J gene TRBJ1-5; D gene uncertain. Germline assignment: CDR1 MNHNS and CDR2 SASEGT. The CDR3 has 14 residues. V lost 10 bases to trimming and J lost 0 bases, with 13 bases between them. The CDR3 here is CAIGDGISNQPQHF. The CDR3 nucleotides are TGTGCCATCGGCGACGGAATTAGCAATCAGCCCCAGCATTTT.

V and J are TRBV7-2 and TRBJ2-4; D ambiguous. V gave up 3 bases and J gave up 0 bases, with 9 bases separating them. The V gene's germline CDR1 is SGHTA and CDR2 FQGNSA. The CDR3 runs to 15 residues. The CDR3 DNA reads TGTGCCAGCAGCTTGAGGTACTTAGCCAAAAACATTCAGTACTTC. Its translation is CASSLRYLAKNIQYF.

This rearrangement joins TRBV18 to TRBJ1-3; D might be TRBD1 (5 bases). The V and J ends lost 2 bases and 4 bases respectively, with 9 bases between them. CDR1 is KGHSH, CDR2 LQKENI, per germline. The CDR3 is 14 residues long. The CDR3 region is CASSPAGTGNTIYF. The CDR3 DNA reads TGTGCCAGCTCACCAGCCGGGACCGGAAACACCATATATTTT.

This chain connects TRBV7-9 to TRBJ1-1; tentatively, D is TRBD1 (5 bases). The CDR3 runs 15 residues. Germline V gene data show CDR1 as SEHNR and CDR2 as FQNEAQ (reference sequence). V was clipped by 4 bases and J by 1 base, with 13 bases between them. In DNA form, the CDR3 reads TGTGCCAGCAGCTGGGGGTTCCTGAGGAACACTGAAGCTTTCTTT. Its protein is CASSWGFLRNTEAFF.

This clone was observed a handful of times. The chain employs TRBV19 and TRBJ2-1, with 11 bases lining up with TRBD2. There are 14 residues in the CDR3. The germline gives CDR1 LNHDA, CDR2 SQIVND (reference sequence). The junction had 9 bases not matched to a gene; V was cut back by 6 bases and J by 11 bases. The CDR3 bases are TGTGCCAGTAGCCCGGGACTAGCGGTCCCAAAGCAGTTCTTC. Encoded protein: CASSPGLAVPKQFF.

The rearrangement joins TRBV28 to TRBJ2-3; D is unresolved. CDR1 and CDR2 (germline): MDHEN, SYDVKM. The CDR3 length is 13 residues. The germline V and J ends were trimmed by 6 bases and 2 bases, with 9 bases remaining between them. Here the CDR3 reads CASRDRLTDTQYF. CDR3 nucleotides: TGTGCCAGCAGGGACCGCCTCACAGATACGCAGTATTTT.